This T cell receptor (beta chain) originates from a study of cytomegalovirus exposure and HLA in healthy donors. The PCR employed 60 Vbeta primers together with 13 Jbeta primers. Measured with immunoSEQ multiplex PCR; TCRdb has only the in-frame clones, and not every one. This sample yields some 220,000 clones, of which 70% to 90% are seen a single time; 0.24% belongs to the top ten. Per germline, CDR1 SQVTM and CDR2 ANQGSEA. The CDR3 sequence is 12 residues long. The V segment lost 6 bases and the J segment 7 bases; nucleotides outside the gene matches: 4. The sample consisted of PBMCs. The chain couples TRBV29-1 to TRBJ1-2; 11 bases agree with TRBD1. The clonotype originates from a girl aged 2 to 10 in good health and CMV-seronegative. The CDR3 coding sequence is TGCAGCGTCCCCGGGACAGGGGGTGGCTACACCTTC. Its translation: CSVPGTGGGYTF.